This is a list of T cell receptor beta chains from one sample in a study of T cell repertoires in cytomegalovirus infection. No antigen has been identified for these receptors. TCRdb called the reads again in MiXCR, with one record for every CDR3 protein. The table has some 480,000 distinct CDR3 sequences, more than 30% seen once; the top ten hold roughly 17%. This specimen consisted of cultured PBMCs, obtained from culture after CMV antigen stimulation. All receptors come from a human donor in good health (CMV status not recorded). Some clones in this sample may be carry-over from other donors' samples. CDR3s include the opening cysteine and the closing phenylalanine or tryptophan. A D gene is named only where the DNA matches it firmly. The listing skips clone size in some rows; elsewhere it reads once, few, many or a size class.

V: TRBV3-1; size: few; D: .; J: TRBJ1-4; DNA: TGTGCCAGCAGCCAAGGGACACAAATTGGTGAAAAACTGTTTTTT; CDR3: CASSQGTQIGEKLFF
V: TRBV28; size: .; D: .; J: TRBJ1-1; DNA: TGTGCCAGCAGTTTGCCAACACGGAACACTGAAGCTTTCTTT; CDR3: CASSLPTRNTEAFF
V: TRBV4-1; size: once; D: TRBD1; J: TRBJ2-5; DNA: TGCGCCAGCAGCCACAGACAGGGAGAGACCCAGTACTTC; CDR3: CASSHRQGETQYF
V: TRBV7-2; size: .; D: TRBD2; J: TRBJ2-1; DNA: TGTGCCAGCAGCTCCAGACTAGCGGGAGGCGTCCGTGAGCAGTTCTTC; CDR3: CASSSRLAGGVREQFF
V: TRBV24-1; size: few; D: TRBD2; J: TRBJ2-3; DNA: TGTGCCACCAGTGATTTTGACGGCTCAGCGGGAGGAAATACGCAGTATTTT; CDR3: CATSDFDGSAGGNTQYF
V: TRBV7-2; size: many; D: .; J: TRBJ2-5; DNA: TGTGCCAGCAGCCGTGGTTATCAAGAGACCCAGTACTTC; CDR3: CASSRGYQETQYF
V: TRBV24-1; size: .; D: .; J: TRBJ2-3; DNA: TGTGCCACCAGTGACCCCGACCCCGGCACAGATACGCAGTATTTT; CDR3: CATSDPDPGTDTQYF
V: TRBV6-2/TRBV6-3; size: .; D: .; J: TRBJ2-1; DNA: TGTCCCAGCAGTTACTCGCCTAGCTCCAACAATGAGCAGTTCTTC; CDR3: CPSSYSPSSNNEQFF
V: TRBV12-3/TRBV12-4; size: few; D: TRBD1; J: TRBJ1-3; DNA: TGTGCCACCTCCCGACAGGGGAGTGCAAACACCATATATTTT; CDR3: CATSRQGSANTIYF
V: TRBV20-1; size: .; D: .; J: TRBJ1-2; DNA: TGCAGTGCTCAGCAGCCGGACAGCGGCTATGGCTACACCTTC; CDR3: CSAQQPDSGYGYTF
V: TRBV7-9; size: .; D: .; J: TRBJ2-3; DNA: TGTGCCAGCAGCTCGCCCAAGAGTAGCGCGTCTAGCACAGATACGCAGTATTTT; CDR3: CASSSPKSSASSTDTQYF
V: TRBV19; size: .; D: .; J: TRBJ1-5; DNA: TGTGCCAGTAGTCTCCGCGCGGGCTTCAATCAGCCCCAGCATTTT; CDR3: CASSLRAGFNQPQHF
V: TRBV7-9; size: .; D: .; J: TRBJ2-1; DNA: TGTGCCAGCAGCCCTGCTCCGACTTCCTATGAGCAGTTCTTC; CDR3: CASSPAPTSYEQFF
V: TRBV28; size: few; D: .; J: TRBJ2-7; DNA: TGTGCCAGCAGTTTACCGAGGGGGGGCAGGTACGAGCAGTACTTC; CDR3: CASSLPRGGRYEQYF
V: TRBV7-2; size: .; D: .; J: TRBJ2-4; DNA: TGTGCCAGCAGCTTAGCCCCGGGCGACTTC; CDR3: CASSLAPGDF
V: TRBV7-2; size: .; D: .; J: TRBJ1-1; DNA: TGTGCCAGCAGCCTCTTGAGGGAGGGAGCTTTCTTT; CDR3: CASSLLREGAFF
V: TRBV18; size: many; D: .; J: TRBJ1-1; DNA: TGTGCCAGCTCACTGTGGGTGAACACTGAAGCTTTCTTT; CDR3: CASSLWVNTEAFF
V: TRBV28; size: few; D: .; J: TRBJ2-1; DNA: TGTGCCACCCTGGACTCCTCCTACAATGAGCAGTTCTTC; CDR3: CATLDSSYNEQFF
V: TRBV20-1; size: .; D: TRBD2; J: TRBJ2-1; DNA: TGCAGTGCCGGCCCGGGACTAGCGTTCAATGAGCAGTTCTTC; CDR3: CSAGPGLAFNEQFF
V: TRBV19; size: .; D: TRBD2; J: TRBJ2-7; DNA: TGTGCCAGTAGCAACCCTAGCGGAAATTCCTACGAGCAGTACTTC; CDR3: CASSNPSGNSYEQYF
V: TRBV29-1; size: .; D: .; J: TRBJ1-3; DNA: TGCAGCGTTGAGCGAAGTAGCCAGGCGGGTTCTGGAAACACCATATATTTT; CDR3: CSVERSSQAGSGNTIYF
V: TRBV3-1; size: .; D: TRBD2; J: TRBJ2-4; DNA: TGTGCCAGCAGCCAAGAAACCCTTAGCGGGAGGGGGGCCAAAAACATTCAGTACTTC; CDR3: CASSQETLSGRGAKNIQYF
V: TRBV15; size: once; D: .; J: TRBJ2-5; DNA: TGTGCCACCAGCAGAGTTGGGGTCATTCAAGAGACCCAGTACTTC; CDR3: CATSRVGVIQETQYF
V: TRBV7-3; size: .; D: TRBD2; J: TRBJ2-2; DNA: TGTGCCAGCGGCCTAGCGGGAGGTAACACCGGGGAGCTGTTTTTT; CDR3: CASGLAGGNTGELFF
V: TRBV9; size: .; D: .; J: TRBJ2-3; DNA: TGTGCCAGCAGCGTGACGTGGGAAGGCACAGATACGCAGTATTTT; CDR3: CASSVTWEGTDTQYF
V: TRBV6-2/TRBV6-3; size: many; D: .; J: TRBJ1-4; DNA: TGTGCCACCTCCGAACCGGGAAAAACACGCGGGATGTTTTTT; CDR3: CATSEPGKTRGMFF
V: TRBV7-2; size: many; D: TRBD2; J: TRBJ2-1; DNA: TGTGCCAGCAGCTTAGACCCTAGCGGGTCCGAACAGTTCTTC; CDR3: CASSLDPSGSEQFF
V: TRBV7-2; size: .; D: .; J: TRBJ2-3; DNA: TGTGCCAGCAGCTTAGCCGAGCGGGTGCCCACAGATACGCAGTATTTT; CDR3: CASSLAERVPTDTQYF
V: TRBV7-6; size: many; D: .; J: TRBJ2-5; DNA: TGTGCCAGCAGCCCGGCGCGGCTGTTCCAAGAGACCCAGTACTTC; CDR3: CASSPARLFQETQYF
V: TRBV18; size: .; D: .; J: TRBJ2-1; DNA: TGTGCCAGCTCACCAGTTTTAAGGGCCGTAGAGAATGAGCAGTTCTTC; CDR3: CASSPVLRAVENEQFF
V: TRBV5-1; size: .; D: .; J: TRBJ1-1; DNA: TGCGCCAGTGGTCCGGCAGGGATGAACACTGAAGCTTTCTTT; CDR3: CASGPAGMNTEAFF
V: TRBV24-1; size: .; D: .; J: TRBJ2-1; DNA: TGTGCCACCAGTGAACAGGGAAGATCCTACAATGAGCAGTTCTTC; CDR3: CATSEQGRSYNEQFF
V: TRBV11-1; size: .; D: TRBD1; J: TRBJ2-2; DNA: TGTGCCAGCAGCTTAGCTCCGGGACAGGGGGCAACCGGGGAGCTGTTTTTT; CDR3: CASSLAPGQGATGELFF
V: TRBV12-3/TRBV12-4; size: .; D: .; J: TRBJ2-1; DNA: TGTGCCACGTCGCCGCAGGGTATGAGGCATGAGCAGTTCTTC; CDR3: CATSPQGMRHEQFF
V: TRBV5-1; size: .; D: TRBD2; J: TRBJ2-1; DNA: TGCGCCAGCAGCGGGGGGACTAGCGGCAATGAGCAGTTCTTC; CDR3: CASSGGTSGNEQFF
V: TRBV12-3/TRBV12-4; size: few; D: TRBD2; J: TRBJ2-7; DNA: TGTGCCAGCAGTTTACTAGCGGCCCTTAGGCACGAGCAGTACTTC; CDR3: CASSLLAALRHEQYF
V: TRBV6-2/TRBV6-3; size: .; D: TRBD2; J: TRBJ2-7; DNA: TGTGCCAGCAGTTACTACGTTTCTAGCGGGAGCTCCTACGAGCAGTACTTC; CDR3: CASSYYVSSGSSYEQYF
V: TRBV7-2; size: .; D: .; J: TRBJ2-1; DNA: TGTGCCAGCAGCTTGGATTTGTGGGAGAGCGGGCAGTTCTTC; CDR3: CASSLDLWESGQFF
V: TRBV19; size: .; D: TRBD1; J: TRBJ2-7; DNA: TGTGCCAGTAGTGGAACAGGGGCGGCCTACGAGCAGTACTTC; CDR3: CASSGTGAAYEQYF
V: TRBV7-2; size: few; D: .; J: TRBJ2-3; DNA: TGTGCCAGCAGCTTAGAAGTGGGACTCGCGCAGTATTTT; CDR3: CASSLEVGLAQYF
V: TRBV7-2; size: many; D: TRBD2; J: TRBJ2-1; DNA: TGTGCCAGCAGCTCGCGACTAGCGGGAGGGCCACATGAGCAGTTCTTC; CDR3: CASSSRLAGGPHEQFF
V: TRBV6-2/TRBV6-3; size: .; D: .; J: TRBJ2-1; DNA: TGTGCCAGCTCGGGAGAGGAGTGGAATGAGCAGTTCTTC; CDR3: CASSGEEWNEQFF
V: TRBV7-2; size: few; D: .; J: TRBJ2-3; DNA: TGTGCCAGCAGAGACGAATCGGGACTCCCGTGGCCAGATACGCAGTATTTT; CDR3: CASRDESGLPWPDTQYF
V: TRBV7-2; size: few; D: TRBD1; J: TRBJ2-7; DNA: TGTGCCAGCAGCCCCGGGACAGGCTATATCTACGAGCAGTACTTC; CDR3: CASSPGTGYIYEQYF
V: TRBV27; size: .; D: .; J: TRBJ2-4; DNA: TGTGCCAGCCGCGGCGCGGCCAAAAACATTCAGTACTTC; CDR3: CASRGAAKNIQYF